Reported below is one TCR beta chain. This clonotype was detected a few times. Its antigen is not yet known. One base away there is no much larger clone; base qualities are not given. The TCR beta CDR3 regions were amplified from RNA transcripts. For the first round of RT-PCR on the TCR CDR3, the HTBI primer set was used together with the Qiagen OneStep RT-PCR kit. Libraries were constructed in a second round of multiplex PCR, after which size selection and purification were carried out. Libraries were sequenced paired-end with 100 bp reads on an Illumina HiSeq2000. Concerning the study's data processing: SOAPnuke was used to process the raw data, throwing out any read that contained adapters or uncalled bases, had a mean Phred below 15, or lacked an exact constant-primer or identifier match. High-quality paired reads were merged using COPE v1.2.5, and each unique nucleotide sequence was defined as a clonotype. Clonotypes were aligned to IMGT TRBV, TRBD and TRBJ reference segments using MiTCR v1.1. Only V-J combinations with frequency above 0.0001, covering 99% to 99.2% of repertoires, were analysed. The TCS score was defined as F50 (clonal expansion) divided by E x V (chaos), with BLOSUM62-based TCRdist calculated between CDR3 peptides within each V-J. Welch's t-statistics and random forest reduced just over 500 V-J features to around 14, which were used in a naive Bayes classifier (R e1071). Thyroid-blood repertoire similarity was quantified with the Morisita-Horn index. TCRdb reprocessed the public reads (quality trimming at Q25 with fastp, clone calling with MiXCR) and kept in-frame beta chains. Merged by CDR3 protein, the rows form single entries marked with the most common genes and DNA. The V and J calls follow TCRdb's processing rather than the paper's. The sample table shows hundreds of thousands of distinct CDR3 sequences, and over 35% are seen once. The ten largest make up roughly 8.3% of the sample.

Stable Graves' hyperthyroidism was defined as no progression to ophthalmopathy during 18 months of follow-up. The hyperthyroidism patients were between 18 and 65 years old and newly diagnosed, with a disease duration of less than 2 months. The study excluded patients with uncontrolled infections, other autoimmune diseases, pregnancy or lactation. Diagnoses relied on clinical symptoms, serum thyroxine and TRAb, thyroid ultrasound and orbital computed tomography. Ficoll-Paque density gradient centrifugation was used to isolate PBMCs from approximately 10 ml of fresh peripheral blood. Total RNA was extracted with Trizol reagent, and quality was checked on an Agilent 2100 Bioanalyzer. Including cysteine and phenylalanine, the CDR3 has 15 amino acids. CDR3 DNA is the only sequence kept; it has 45 bases, read in frame from the first base. From the germline V gene, CDR1 is SGHDN and CDR2 is FVKESK. Trimming removed 5 bases from V and 4 bases from J, leaving 17 bases between the germline ends.

The sample comes from a study of T cells in Graves' hyperthyroidism and ophthalmopathy (dated by TCRdb to between 2017 and 2020). As for the study more broadly: Peripheral blood was sampled at the time of initial diagnosis, prior to any treatment. TCR V-J signatures able to tell the groups apart were searched for in a discovery cohort of approximately 95 patients, of whom 40 to 45 had Graves' ophthalmopathy and more than 55 had stable Graves' hyperthyroidism. Whether ophthalmopathy could be predicted prospectively was tested in an independent validation cohort made up of roughly 19 hyperthyroidism patients plus 17 patients who later progressed to ophthalmopathy. For training and testing, the 110 or so patients in the discovery cohort were randomly divided in a 7:3 ratio. In roughly six Graves' hyperthyroidism patients, the study also compared T-cell repertoires from thyroid tissue with T-cell repertoires from blood. After blood sampling, hyperthyroidism patients were treated with methimazole at a starting dose of 30 mg daily, and ophthalmopathy patients were treated with high-dose intravenous methylprednisolone. According to the paper, TCR Vbeta CDR3 sequencing was carried out on around 140 peripheral blood samples, which came from fewer than 50 ophthalmopathy, under 85 hyperthyroidism and roughly 17 progressor patients. Study-wide conclusions, independent of this receptor: In validation, the model predicted progression to ophthalmopathy a median of approximately 6.3 months before onset, with about 71% sensitivity and roughly 73% specificity. No statistical method was used to fix the sample size in advance, and group allocation was not hidden from the investigators. Ophthalmopathy was separated from stable hyperthyroidism by a 13 V-J signature model, with around 90% sensitivity and just over 81% specificity obtained in cross-validation and 80%/75% obtained in testing. Most expanded thyroid clonotypes (frequency above 0.001) were also detected in blood, a finding suggesting that blood repertoires may reflect thyroid immune responses.

The V and J segments used are TRBV14 and TRBJ1-1; a weak D assignment points to TRBD1 (6 bases agree). The TCR comes from a man younger than 35 with Graves' hyperthyroidism. Material for sequencing was blood. The CDR3 here reads CASSLDSSQGTEAFF. The DNA reads as follows: TGTGCCAGCAGCTTGGACAGTTCACAGGGCACTGAAGCTTTCTTT.